This T cell receptor beta chain originates from a study of shared clonotypes between healthy human individuals. Genomic DNA belonging to each subset was distributed in equal measure over several immunoSEQ plates. Assay used: immunoSEQ multiplex PCR; TCRdb lists only in-frame clones, some missing. The data show a few hundred thousand clones, around 95% seen once. CD45RO-negative, CCR7-selected cells formed the naive CD8 fraction, which excluded terminally differentiated effector memory CD45RA+ cells. Healthy HIV-negative adults without recent acute infections or vaccinations served as donors. Germline lookup yields CDR1 SGDLS and CDR2 YYNGEE. V lost 4 bases to trimming and J lost 5 bases, with 19 bases between them. CDR3 length equals 15 residues.

The sequenced sample consisted of naive CD8+ T cells sorted from blood. The V call is TRBV9, the J call TRBJ2-7, with D perhaps assigned TRBD1 or TRBD2 (5 bases each). The sequence was collected from a woman in her 30s in good health. The CDR3 DNA follows: TGTGCCAGCAGCACAGCCTCCGGGACGTTCAACGAGCAGTACTTC. This codes for CASSTASGTFNEQYF. The variable domain in full, with the rest retrieved from reference TRBV9 and TRBJ2-7, is DSGVTQTPKHLITATGQRVTLRCSPRSGDLSVYWYQQSLDQGLQFLIQYYNGEERAKGNILERFSAQQFPDLHSELNLSSLELGDSALYFCASSTASGTFNEQYFGPGTRLTVT.